This T cell receptor beta chain stems from a study of T cell responses to AZD1222 COVID-19 vaccine. Study in general: Pooled samples include second doses given at about 4 or 12 weeks.

Note on this clone: Its cognate antigen is unknown.

The V gene's germline CDR1 is MNHEY and CDR2 SMNVEV (reference sequence). Trimming stripped 7 bases from V and 2 bases from J, with 12 bases between. This CDR3 spans 15 amino acids. Study-wide results and limits: The span of vaccine-associated CD4 TCRs extended across spike, with dominance at 160-218 and 743-854. Rises in breadth and depth of Spike-specific TCRs came after two AZD1222 doses. Clonal diversity may have been underestimated in mostly white British donors.

Some clones are missing from TCRdb's copy, which holds only in-frame ones; the method was immunoSEQ multiplex PCR. The table lists roughly 170,000 clones, around 90% of them singletons. The sample consisted of peripheral blood, taken on day 0 of AZD1222 vaccination. The rearrangement uses TRBV27 and TRBJ1-6; unclear D gene. The TCR sequence derives from an adult in good health. The CDR3 bases are TGTGCCAGCACCCAACGGTCAGCCTATAATTCACCCCTCCACTTT. Protein sequence: CASTQRSAYNSPLHF.